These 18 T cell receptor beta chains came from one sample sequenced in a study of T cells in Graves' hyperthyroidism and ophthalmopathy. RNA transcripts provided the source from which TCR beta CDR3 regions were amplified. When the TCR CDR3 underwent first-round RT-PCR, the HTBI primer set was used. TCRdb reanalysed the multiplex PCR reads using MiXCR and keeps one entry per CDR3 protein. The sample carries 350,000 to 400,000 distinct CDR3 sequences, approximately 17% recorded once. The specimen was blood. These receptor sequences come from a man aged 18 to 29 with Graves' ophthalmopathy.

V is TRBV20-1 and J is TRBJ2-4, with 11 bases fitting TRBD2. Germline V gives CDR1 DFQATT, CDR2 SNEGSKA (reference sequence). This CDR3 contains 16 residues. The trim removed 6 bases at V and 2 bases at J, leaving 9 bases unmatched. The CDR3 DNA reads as TGCAGTGCGGATCCGGGACTAGCGGTAACCAAAAACATTCAGTACTTC. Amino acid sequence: CSADPGLAVTKNIQYF.

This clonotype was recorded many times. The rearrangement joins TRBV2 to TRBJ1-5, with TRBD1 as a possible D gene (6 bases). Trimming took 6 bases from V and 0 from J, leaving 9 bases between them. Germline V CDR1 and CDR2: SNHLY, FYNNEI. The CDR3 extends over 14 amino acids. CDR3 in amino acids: CASRGAYSNQPQHF. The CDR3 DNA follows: TGTGCCAGCAGGGGGGCTTATAGCAATCAGCCCCAGCATTTT.

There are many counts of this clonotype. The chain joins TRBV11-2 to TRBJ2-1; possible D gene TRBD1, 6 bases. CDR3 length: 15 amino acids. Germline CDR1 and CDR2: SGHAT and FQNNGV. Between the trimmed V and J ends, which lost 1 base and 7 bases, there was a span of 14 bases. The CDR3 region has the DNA TGTGCCAGCAGCTTAGGGACAGTTCTCGGGAATGAGCAGTTCTTC. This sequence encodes CASSLGTVLGNEQFF.

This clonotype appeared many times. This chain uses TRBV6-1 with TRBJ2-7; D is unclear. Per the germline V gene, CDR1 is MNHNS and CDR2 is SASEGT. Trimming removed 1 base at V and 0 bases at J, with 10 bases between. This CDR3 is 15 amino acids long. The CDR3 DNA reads TGTGCCAGCAGTGAAGATTATAGGAGCTCCTACGAGCAGTACTTC. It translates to CASSEDYRSSYEQYF.

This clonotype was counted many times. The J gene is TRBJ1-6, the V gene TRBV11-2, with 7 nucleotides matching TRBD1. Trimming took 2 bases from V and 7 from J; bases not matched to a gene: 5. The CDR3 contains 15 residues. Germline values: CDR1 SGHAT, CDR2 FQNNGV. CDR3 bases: TGTGCCAGCAGCTTAATAGTACAGGGGAATTCACCCCTCCACTTT. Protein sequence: CASSLIVQGNSPLHF.

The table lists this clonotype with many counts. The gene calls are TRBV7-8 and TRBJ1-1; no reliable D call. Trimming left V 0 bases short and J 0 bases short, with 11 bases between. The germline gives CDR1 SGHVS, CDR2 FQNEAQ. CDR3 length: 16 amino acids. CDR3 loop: CASSLAGEGLNTEAFF. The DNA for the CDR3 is TGTGCCAGCAGCTTAGCCGGGGAGGGCCTGAACACTGAAGCTTTCTTT.

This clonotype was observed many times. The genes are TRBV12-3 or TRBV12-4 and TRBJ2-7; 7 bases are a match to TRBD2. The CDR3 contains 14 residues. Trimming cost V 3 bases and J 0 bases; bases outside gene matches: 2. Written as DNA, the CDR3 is TGTGCCAGCAGTTTGGAGCGGGACTCCTACGAGCAGTACTTC. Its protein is CASSLERDSYEQYF.

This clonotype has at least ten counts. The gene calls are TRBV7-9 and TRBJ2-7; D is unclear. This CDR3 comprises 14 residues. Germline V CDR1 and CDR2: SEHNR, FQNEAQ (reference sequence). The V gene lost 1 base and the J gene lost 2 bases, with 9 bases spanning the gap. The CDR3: CASSLERKTYEQYF. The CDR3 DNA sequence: TGTGCCAGCAGCTTAGAGAGAAAAACCTACGAGCAGTACTTC.

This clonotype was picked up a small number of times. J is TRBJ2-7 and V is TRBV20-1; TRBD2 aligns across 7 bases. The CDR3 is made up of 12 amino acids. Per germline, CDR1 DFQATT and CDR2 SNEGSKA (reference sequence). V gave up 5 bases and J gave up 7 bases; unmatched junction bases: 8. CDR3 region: CSAGPPLAEQYF. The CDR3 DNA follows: TGCAGTGCTGGCCCTCCACTAGCGGAGCAGTACTTC.

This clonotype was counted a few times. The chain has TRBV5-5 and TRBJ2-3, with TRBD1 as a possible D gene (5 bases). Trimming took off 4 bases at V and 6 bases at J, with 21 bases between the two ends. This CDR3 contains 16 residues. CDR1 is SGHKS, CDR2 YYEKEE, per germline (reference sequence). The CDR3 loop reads CASSPWVQGSEDTQYF. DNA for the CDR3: TGTGCCAGCAGCCCCTGGGTGCAGGGTTCAGAGGATACGCAGTATTTT.

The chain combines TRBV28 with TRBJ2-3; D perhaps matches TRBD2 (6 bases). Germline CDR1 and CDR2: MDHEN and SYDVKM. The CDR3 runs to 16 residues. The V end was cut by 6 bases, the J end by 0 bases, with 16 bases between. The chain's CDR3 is CASRSLAYASTDTQYF. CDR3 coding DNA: TGTGCCAGCAGGTCTCTAGCGTACGCTAGCACAGATACGCAGTATTTT.

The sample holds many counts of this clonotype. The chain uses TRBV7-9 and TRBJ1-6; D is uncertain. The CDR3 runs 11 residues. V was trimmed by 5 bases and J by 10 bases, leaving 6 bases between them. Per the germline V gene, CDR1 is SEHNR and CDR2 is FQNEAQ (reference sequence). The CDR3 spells CASSAGSPLHF. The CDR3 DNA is TGTGCCAGCAGCGCAGGCTCACCCCTCCACTTT.

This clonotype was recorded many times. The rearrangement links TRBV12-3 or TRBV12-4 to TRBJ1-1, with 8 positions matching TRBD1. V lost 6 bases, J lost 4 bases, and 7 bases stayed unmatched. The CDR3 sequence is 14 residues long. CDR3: CASRGQGAITEAFF. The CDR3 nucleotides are TGTGCCAGCAGGGGCCAGGGGGCGATCACTGAAGCTTTCTTT.

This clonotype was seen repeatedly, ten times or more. The CDR3 reads CASSSRDRDEKLFF. Here the CDR3 DNA reads TGTGCCAGCAGCTCCCGGGACAGGGATGAAAAACTGTTTTTT. This chain uses TRBV13 with TRBJ1-4; the match to TRBD1 covers 9 bases. In germline, CDR1 is PRHDT, CDR2 FYEKMQ (reference sequence). CDR3 length equals 14 residues. V was clipped by 4 bases and J by 6 bases; unmatched bases: 3.

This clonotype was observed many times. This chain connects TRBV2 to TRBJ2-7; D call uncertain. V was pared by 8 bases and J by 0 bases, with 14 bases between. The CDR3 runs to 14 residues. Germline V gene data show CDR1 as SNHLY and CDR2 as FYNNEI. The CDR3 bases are TGTGCCAGCTCTAGGGCGACGGGCTCCTACGAGCAGTACTTC. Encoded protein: CASSRATGSYEQYF.

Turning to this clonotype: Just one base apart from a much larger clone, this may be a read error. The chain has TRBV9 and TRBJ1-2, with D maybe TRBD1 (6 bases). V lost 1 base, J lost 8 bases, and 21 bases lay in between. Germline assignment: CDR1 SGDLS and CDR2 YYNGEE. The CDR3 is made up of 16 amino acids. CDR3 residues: CASSVRGDKGPRGYTF. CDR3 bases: TGTGCCAGCAGCGTAAGGGGGGACAAGGGACCCCGCGGCTACACCTTC.

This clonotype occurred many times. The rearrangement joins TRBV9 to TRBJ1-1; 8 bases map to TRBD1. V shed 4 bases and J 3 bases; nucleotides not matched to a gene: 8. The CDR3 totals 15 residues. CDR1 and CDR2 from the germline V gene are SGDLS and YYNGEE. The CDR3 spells CASSIRTGRDTEAFF. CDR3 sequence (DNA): TGTGCCAGCAGCATCCGGACAGGGAGGGACACTGAAGCTTTCTTT.

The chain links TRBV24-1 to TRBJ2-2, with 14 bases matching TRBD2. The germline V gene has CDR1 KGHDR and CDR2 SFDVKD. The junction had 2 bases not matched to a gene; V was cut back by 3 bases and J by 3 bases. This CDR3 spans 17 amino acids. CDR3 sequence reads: CATSDGTSGSHTGELFF. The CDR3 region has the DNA TGTGCCACCAGTGATGGGACTAGCGGGAGCCACACCGGGGAGCTGTTTTTT.